Listed below are T cell receptor beta chains from one sample, sequenced in a study of blood T cell repertoires in COVID-19. Profiling relied on immunoSEQ multiplex PCR, and the TCRdb table lists in-frame clones only, not all of them. The table lists 210,000 or so clones, 86% of them singletons. Sequenced: peripheral blood. These receptors originate from a man aged 45 to 65 with acute or convalescent COVID-19. CDR3s include the opening cysteine and the closing phenylalanine or tryptophan. The D gene is left open where the match is weak. Size values are once, few and many counts, or a class for expanded clones, and some rows have none.

v_call	clone_size	d_call	j_call	cdr3_nt	cdr3_aa
TRBV5-1	NA	NA	TRBJ1-3	TGCGCCAGCAGCTCAGCGGGCCCGGTAGACACCATATATTTT	CASSSAGPVDTIYF
TRBV11-2	NA	NA	TRBJ1-3	TGTGCCAGCAGCACAGGGCCCAACTCTGGAAACACCATATATTTT	CASSTGPNSGNTIYF
TRBV14	once	NA	TRBJ1-1	TGTGCCAGCAGCCAAGTGGCCTTCTGGCAGGACACTGAAGCTTTCTTT	CASSQVAFWQDTEAFF
TRBV6-5	NA	NA	TRBJ1-3	TGTGCCAGCAGGGGACTTTTATCTGGAAACACCATATATTTT	CASRGLLSGNTIYF
TRBV6-5	NA	TRBD1	TRBJ1-2	TGTGCCAGCAGATCCGGGACAGCCTATGGCTACACCTTC	CASRSGTAYGYTF
TRBV5-1	NA	TRBD2	TRBJ2-3	TGCGCCAGCAGCCTGGGGACCTCGGGGAGGGCAGATACGCAGTATTTT	CASSLGTSGRADTQYF
TRBV7-2	NA	NA	TRBJ1-5	TGTGCCAGCAGGGCCGGGACACGGCCGAATCAGCCCCAGCATTTT	CASRAGTRPNQPQHF
TRBV6-5	NA	TRBD2	TRBJ2-3	TGTGCCAGCGTGGGAGGGAGCACAGATACGCAGTATTTT	CASVGGSTDTQYF
TRBV6-5	NA	NA	TRBJ2-3	TGTGCCACCCTTCCCTACACAGATACGCAGTATTTT	CATLPYTDTQYF
TRBV10-1	NA	NA	TRBJ1-5	TGCGCCAGCAGTGCACAGGGAAATCAGCCCCAGCATTTT	CASSAQGNQPQHF
TRBV7-9	NA	NA	TRBJ1-1	TGTGCCAGCAGCTTTGGGGCCGGTGAAGCTTTCTTT	CASSFGAGEAFF
TRBV6-5	NA	NA	TRBJ2-3	TGTGCCAGCAGTTCCTTCTCGGACAGAACAGATACGCAGTATTTT	CASSSFSDRTDTQYF
TRBV5-1	NA	NA	TRBJ1-1	TGCGCCAGCAAGCCCAAACGGGACATGAACACTGAAGCTTTCTTT	CASKPKRDMNTEAFF
TRBV2	once	TRBD1	TRBJ2-6	TGTGCCAGCAAGTTGTTTGGGACAGTAACCTCTGGGGCCAACGTCCTGACTTTC	CASKLFGTVTSGANVLTF